The 18 T cell receptor beta chains reported below all come from one sample, sequenced in a study of cytomegalovirus exposure and HLA in healthy donors. PCR amplification relied on 60 Vbeta primers (plus 13 Jbeta primers). Assay used: immunoSEQ multiplex PCR; TCRdb lists only in-frame clones, some missing. This sample has fewer than 130,000 clones, with around 80% found just once. Material: PBMCs. These receptors were collected from a woman aged 40 to 49 in good health and CMV-seronegative.

A remark on this clone: One end of the junction is discordant with germline, which a read error may explain. The CDR3 loop reads CSSSSLKTQGGEVAFF. The CDR3 region has the DNA TGTTCCAGCAGCTCGCTCAAAACTCAGGGAGGAGAGGTTGCTTTCTTT. This rearrangement joins TRBV7-9 to TRBJ1-1, with D possibly being TRBD1 (5 bases). This CDR3 has 16 residues. The germline V gene encodes CDR1 SEHNR and CDR2 FQNEAQ (reference sequence).

The table lists this clone with a few counts. The chain combines TRBV5-4 with TRBJ2-7, with D hard to call. Germline V gene lookup returns CDR1 SGHNT and CDR2 YYREEE (reference sequence). V was pared by 1 base and J by 0 bases, with 8 bases between. The CDR3 extends over 14 amino acids. CDR3 nucleotides: TGTGCCAGCAGCTTGACCCCGAGCTCCTACGAGCAGTACTTC. Translated: CASSLTPSSYEQYF.

This chain uses TRBV28 with TRBJ2-5; D is perhaps TRBD2 (6 bases). The V gene's germline CDR1 is MDHEN and CDR2 SYDVKM. V was cut by 6 bases and J by 4 bases, with 15 bases left in between. CDR3 length: 14 amino acids. Here the CDR3 reads CASRRNQGGETQYF. The CDR3 nucleotides are TGTGCCAGCAGACGAAACCAGGGAGGAGAGACCCAGTACTTC.

The V call is TRBV21-1, the J call TRBJ2-2; the DNA was not used to check the table's D call, TRBD1. TRBV21-1 is described as a pseudogene. The CDR3 has 20 residues. The CDR3 DNA follows: TGTGCCAGCAGCAAAGAAAGTAGGGACAGGGAATACAGTTGGAGCGGGGAGCTGTTTTTT. Protein: CASSKESRDREYSWSGELFF.

The chain has TRBV7-2 and TRBJ2-5; 9 bases map to TRBD2. The CDR3 totals 17 residues. The germline CDR1 and CDR2 sequences are SGHTA and FQGNSA. J lost 0 bases, V lost 5 bases, and 10 bases had no gene match. The CDR3 region has the DNA TGTGCCAGCAGCCAGCTGGGGGCTAGCGGGAACCAAGAGACCCAGTACTTC. Protein: CASSQLGASGNQETQYF.

The J gene is TRBJ1-2, the V gene TRBV27; D is possibly TRBD1 (6 bases). Germline CDR1 MNHEY, CDR2 SMNVEV (reference sequence). CDR3 length equals 14 residues. With 4 bases removed from V and 0 bases from J, the gap between germline ends came to 9 bases. Written as DNA, the CDR3 is TGTGCCAGCAGTTCGACAGGCACTAACTATGGCTACACCTTC. Its protein is CASSSTGTNYGYTF.

This sequence joins TRBV19 and TRBJ1-2, with TRBD1 matching 8 bases. The CDR3 is made up of 15 amino acids. The ends lost 0 bases at V and 7 bases at J; junction bases unmatched: 7. Looked up from germline, CDR1 is LNHDA and CDR2 is SQIVND (reference sequence). The CDR3 spells CASSIDRGRVSGYTF. In DNA form, the CDR3 reads TGTGCCAGTAGTATAGACAGGGGGCGTGTTTCTGGCTACACCTTC.

This clone was detected only once. The V gene is TRBV15, the J gene TRBJ1-5; D remains unclear. The CDR3 loop spans 13 amino acids. Germline values: CDR1 LNHNV, CDR2 YYDKDF (reference sequence). With 6 bases removed from V and 7 bases from J, the gap between germline ends came to 13 bases. This CDR3 reads CATRRGGNQPQHF. Here the CDR3 DNA reads TGTGCCACCAGGCGTGGCGGGAACCAGCCCCAGCATTTT. Full variable domain (rest looked up from reference TRBV15 and TRBJ1-5): DAMVIQNPRYQVTQFGKPVTLSCSQTLNHNVMYWYQQKSSQAPKLLFHYYDKDFNNEADTPDNFQSRRPNTSFCFLDIRSPGLGDTAMYLCATRRGGNQPQHFGDGTRLSIL.

The genes are TRBV5-1 and TRBJ2-1; perhaps TRBD2 as D (6 bases). Trimming stripped 2 bases from V and 5 bases from J, with 20 bases between. This CDR3 has 17 amino acids. From germline, CDR1 is SGHRS and CDR2 YFSETQ. The chain's CDR3 is CASSLGRTKRANNEQFF. DNA of the CDR3: TGCGCCAGCAGCTTAGGTAGGACTAAGCGGGCTAACAATGAGCAGTTCTTC.

This chain uses TRBV2 with TRBJ1-5, with 7 nucleotides matching TRBD1. The V and J ends lost 10 bases and 5 bases, in that order; junction bases with no gene match: 8. This CDR3 contains 13 residues. Germline lookup yields CDR1 SNHLY and CDR2 FYNNEI. CDR3 bases: TGTGCCATTAAAGGGACAGAGGATCAGCCCCAGCATTTT. It translates to CAIKGTEDQPQHF.

There are a few counts of this clone. The chain recombines TRBV9 with TRBJ1-1; D gene unclear. The CDR3 covers 13 residues. Trimming removed 3 bases at V and 1 base at J, with 7 bases between. Per germline, CDR1 SGDLS and CDR2 YYNGEE. In nucleotides, the CDR3 is TGTGCCAGCAGCGGAATAGAGAACACTGAAGCTTTCTTT. Translating gives CASSGIENTEAFF. Looking up the rest from reference TRBV9 and TRBJ1-1 gives the full variable domain: DSGVTQTPKHLITATGQRVTLRCSPRSGDLSVYWYQQSLDQGLQFLIQYYNGEERAKGNILERFSAQQFPDLHSELNLSSLELGDSALYFCASSGIENTEAFFGQGTRLTVV.

The V call is TRBV4-3, the J call TRBJ2-3, with 8 nucleotides matching TRBD1. Germline V CDR1 and CDR2: LGHNA, YSLEER. Unmatched junction bases numbered 8, after V lost 0 bases and J lost 3 bases. CDR3 length: 17 residues. The CDR3, as DNA: TGCGCCAGCAGCCAAGATTCAGGGGGCGGGCGGACAGATACGCAGTATTTT. Translation: CASSQDSGGGRTDTQYF.

This chain joins TRBV5-1 and TRBJ2-5; 8 bases map to TRBD2. Germline loops: CDR1 SGHRS, CDR2 YFSETQ. The CDR3 runs 17 residues. The V and J ends lost 4 bases and 1 base, in that order; junction bases with no gene match: 12. In DNA, the CDR3 is TGCGCCAGCAGCAGTCAGGTCGTCGCGGGGGGCCAAGAGACCCAGTACTTC. Protein: CASSSQVVAGGQETQYF.

The chain employs TRBV27 and TRBJ1-1, with TRBD1 as a possible D gene (5 bases). The CDR3 is 16 amino acids. Germline V gene sequence: CDR1 MNHEY, CDR2 SMNVEV (reference sequence). V was pared by 2 bases and J by 10 bases, with 23 bases between. For the CDR3, the DNA is TGTGCCAGCAGTTTAAGGGGTGGGGCAGGAACTTATTCAGCTTTCTTT. This encodes CASSLRGGAGTYSAFF.

V usage is TRBV18 and J usage is TRBJ2-2; 7 nucleotides agree with TRBD1. The V segment lost 5 bases and the J segment 3 bases; nucleotides outside the gene matches: 3. CDR3 length: 14 amino acids. Germline V gives CDR1 KGHSH, CDR2 LQKENI. The CDR3 loop is CASSSTGDTGELFF. The CDR3 DNA follows: TGTGCCAGCTCATCAACAGGGGACACCGGGGAGCTGTTTTTT.

In DNA form, the CDR3 reads TGTGCCAGCAGCTTCCGGGGACAGCCCCAAGAGACCCAGTACTTC. Its translation: CASSFRGQPQETQYF. This chain joins TRBV7-7 and TRBJ2-5, with 7 bases identical to TRBD1. CDR1 is SSHAT, CDR2 FNYEAQ, per germline (reference sequence). The V gene end was trimmed by 3 bases and the J gene end by 1 base; junction bases not matched to a gene: 5. The CDR3 spans 15 residues.

This chain links TRBV19 with TRBJ1-5; TRBD1 matches at 7 bases. Germline V lookup: CDR1 LNHDA, CDR2 SQIVND (reference sequence). The CDR3 has 14 residues. V shed 5 bases and J 5 bases; nucleotides not matched to a gene: 6. CDR3 loop: CASSGGTGDQPQHF. The CDR3 region has the DNA TGTGCCAGTAGTGGGGGTACAGGGGATCAGCCCCAGCATTTT.

The table lists this clone with a few counts. The V gene is TRBV6-5, the J gene TRBJ2-5; tentative D call: TRBD2 (7 bases). The DNA end is more similar to TRBJ2-7, so the J call may be wrong. The germline gives CDR1 MNHEY, CDR2 SVGAGI. The CDR3 spans 14 residues. In DNA, the CDR3 is TGTGCCAGCAGTTATTCGGGGGGCGACTACGAGCAGTACTTC. This gives the protein CASSYSGGDYEQYF.